This TCR beta chain derives from a study of blood T cell repertoires in COVID-19. Study-level background: Sample material is recorded as cDNA or gDNA derived from T cells, B-cell-depleted T cells, or PBMCs.

Methods used by the authors: Amplification of reference gene primers provided the estimated nucleated cell counts. Generated by immunoSEQ multiplex PCR, the TCRdb table keeps only in-frame clones and is missing some. Clone size and the V and J calls come from that table; the DNA yielded D and trimming. Of roughly 230,000 clones listed, about 85% are singletons. The germline V gene encodes CDR1 MNHNS and CDR2 SASEGT. CDR3 size: 16 residues. V lost 0 bases, J lost 0 bases, and 11 bases lay in between. Enrolled during active infection, Seattle patients were then followed longitudinally. The sample taken for sequencing was peripheral blood. The chain uses TRBV6-1 and TRBJ1-1; D is perhaps TRBD1 (6 bases). The source of this sequence is a woman older than 75 with COVID-19, enrolled during active disease. The CDR3 DNA reads as TGTGCCAGCAGTGAAGCGGGGGGGCGCATGAACACTGAAGCTTTCTTT. Protein: CASSEAGGRMNTEAFF.